Presented here are 10 T cell receptor beta chains from one specimen sequenced in a study of blood T cell repertoires in COVID-19. The data were produced by immunoSEQ multiplex PCR, yet TCRdb's version contains in-frame clones alone and is incomplete. This sample carries about 73,000 clones, 70% to 85% of them seen once, and the ten largest clones take roughly 4.5%. The sequenced sample was peripheral blood. The receptors here all came from a woman aged 60-75 years with acute or convalescent COVID-19.

The chain joins TRBV20-1 to TRBJ1-6; D is uncertain. Trimming took 3 bases from V and 3 from J, leaving 12 bases between them. The CDR3 contains 15 residues. Germline V lookup: CDR1 DFQATT, CDR2 SNEGSKA (reference sequence). The CDR3 reads CSASPSGHYNSPLHF. DNA for the CDR3: TGCAGTGCTAGTCCGTCCGGTCACTATAATTCACCCCTCCACTTT.

This clone has only a few counts. The rearrangement joins TRBV7-9 to TRBJ2-1; 11 positions agree with TRBD2. V lost 8 bases, J lost 9 bases, and 12 bases stayed unmatched. From germline, CDR1 is SEHNR and CDR2 FQNEAQ (reference sequence). This CDR3 is 15 amino acids long. Written as DNA, the CDR3 is TGTGCCAGCGACATGACTAGCGGGATTCCCACTGAGCAGTTCTTC. This encodes CASDMTSGIPTEQFF.

The rearrangement joins TRBV10-3 to TRBJ1-2, with TRBD1 identical over 8 bases. After removal of 8 bases from V and 9 bases from J, the junction contained 8 bases not matched to a gene. The CDR3 covers 12 residues. Germline V lookup: CDR1 ENHRY, CDR2 SYGVKD. The CDR3 DNA reads TGTGCCATCGGGGGGACAGGAGACAGCTACACCTTC. As protein: CAIGGTGDSYTF.

The rearrangement uses TRBV7-9 and TRBJ2-1, with 10 positions matching TRBD2. The length of the CDR3 is 18 residues. Germline values: CDR1 SEHNR, CDR2 FQNEAQ (reference sequence). The ends lost 0 bases at V and 7 bases at J; junction bases unmatched: 12. For the CDR3, the DNA is TGTGCCAGCAGCTTAGCATTCGTCATGGGGACTAGCGAGAATGAGCAGTTCTTC. This encodes CASSLAFVMGTSENEQFF.

The CDR3 spells CASSLAGEQYF. In DNA form, the CDR3 reads TGCGCCAGCAGCTTGGCCGGCGAGCAGTACTTC. J is TRBJ2-7 and V is TRBV5-1; D is unclear. Trimming pared 0 bases from V and 6 bases from J, leaving 4 bases between. Germline CDR1 reads SGHRS; CDR2 reads YFSETQ. The CDR3 extends over 11 amino acids.

V gene TRBV5-5 combines with J gene TRBJ1-1; 8 positions agree with TRBD1. Germline lookup yields CDR1 SGHKS and CDR2 YYEKEE (reference sequence). Trimming removed 2 bases from V and 3 bases from J; junction bases left unmatched: 9. The CDR3 length is 16 residues. This CDR3 reads CASSLSATGGYTEAFF. Here the CDR3 DNA reads TGTGCCAGCAGCTTATCGGCTACAGGGGGGTACACTGAAGCTTTCTTT.

CDR3 region: CASRGTGGNTIYF. CDR3 in DNA: TGTGCCAGCAGGGGGACAGGCGGAAACACCATATATTTT. The chain has TRBV5-5 and TRBJ1-3; 8 nucleotides line up with TRBD1. With 5 bases clipped from V and 4 bases from J, the junction kept 2 bases outside the gene matches. CDR3 length: 13 amino acids. CDR1 is SGHKS, CDR2 YYEKEE, per germline (reference sequence).

V and J are TRBV24-1 and TRBJ1-5; 7 positions agree with TRBD1. Germline trimming cut 10 bases from V and 4 bases from J; bases unmatched to any gene: 6. This CDR3 region has 13 residues. Germline CDR1 and CDR2: KGHDR and SFDVKD. The CDR3 DNA follows: TGTGCCACATCCGAGACAGGGAATCAGCCCCAGCATTTT. This sequence encodes CATSETGNQPQHF.

V gene TRBV6-2 or TRBV6-3 combines with J gene TRBJ2-7; perhaps TRBD2 as D (5 bases). CDR3 length: 17 amino acids. V shed 2 bases and J shed 1 base, with 18 bases lying between them. The germline CDR1 and CDR2 sequences are MNHEY and SVGEGT. CDR3: CASSYPEEYSLSYEQYF. The CDR3 DNA is TGTGCCAGCAGTTACCCGGAGGAGTATAGCCTTTCCTACGAGCAGTACTTC.

The chain has TRBV18 and TRBJ2-7; TRBD2 matches at 7 bases. The CDR3 has 14 amino acids. The germline V gene has CDR1 KGHSH and CDR2 LQKENI. V was pared by 5 bases and J by 5 bases, with 9 bases of the junction left unmatched. As DNA, the CDR3 is TGTGCCAGCTCATCACTGCGGGAGTTCCACGAGCAGTACTTC. Protein product: CASSSLREFHEQYF.